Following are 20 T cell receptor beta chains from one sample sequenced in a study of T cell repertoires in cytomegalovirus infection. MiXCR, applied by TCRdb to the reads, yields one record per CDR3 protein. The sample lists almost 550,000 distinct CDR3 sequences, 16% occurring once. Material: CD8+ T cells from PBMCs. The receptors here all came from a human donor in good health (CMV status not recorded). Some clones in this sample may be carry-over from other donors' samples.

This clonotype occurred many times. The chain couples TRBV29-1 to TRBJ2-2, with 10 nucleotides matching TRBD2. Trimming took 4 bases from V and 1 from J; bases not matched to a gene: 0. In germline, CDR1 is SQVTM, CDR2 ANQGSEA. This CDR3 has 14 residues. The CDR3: CSVVAGGNTGELFF. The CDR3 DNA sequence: TGCAGCGTTGTAGCGGGGGGGAACACCGGGGAGCTGTTTTTT.

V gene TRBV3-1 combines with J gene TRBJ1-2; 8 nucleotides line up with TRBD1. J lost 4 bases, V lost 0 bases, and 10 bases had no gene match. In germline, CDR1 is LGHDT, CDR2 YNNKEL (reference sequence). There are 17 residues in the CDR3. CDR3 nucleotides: TGTGCCAGCAGCCAAGATGGGACGACAGGGGTGGCCTATGGCTACACCTTC. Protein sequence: CASSQDGTTGVAYGYTF.

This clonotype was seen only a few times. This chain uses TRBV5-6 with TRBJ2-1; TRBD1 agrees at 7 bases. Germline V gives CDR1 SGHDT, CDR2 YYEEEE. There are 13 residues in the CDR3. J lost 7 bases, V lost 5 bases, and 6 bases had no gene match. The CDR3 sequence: CASSTGDSNEQFF. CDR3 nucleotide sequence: TGTGCCAGCAGTACAGGGGATTCAAATGAGCAGTTCTTC.

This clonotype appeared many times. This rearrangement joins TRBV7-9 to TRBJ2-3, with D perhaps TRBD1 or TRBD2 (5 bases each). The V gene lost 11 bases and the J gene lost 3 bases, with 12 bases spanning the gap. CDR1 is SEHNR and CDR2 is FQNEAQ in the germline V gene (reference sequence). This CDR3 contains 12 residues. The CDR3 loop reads CAGSWGTDTQYF. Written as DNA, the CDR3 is TGTGCCGGTTCCTGGGGGACAGATACGCAGTATTTT.

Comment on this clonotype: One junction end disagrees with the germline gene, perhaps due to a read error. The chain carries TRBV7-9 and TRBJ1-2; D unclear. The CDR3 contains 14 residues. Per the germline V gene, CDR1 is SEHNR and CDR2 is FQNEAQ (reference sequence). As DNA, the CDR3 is TGTGCCAGCAGCTTAGTCGGCGGTGGGTATGGCTACCACTTC. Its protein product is CASSLVGGGYGYHF.

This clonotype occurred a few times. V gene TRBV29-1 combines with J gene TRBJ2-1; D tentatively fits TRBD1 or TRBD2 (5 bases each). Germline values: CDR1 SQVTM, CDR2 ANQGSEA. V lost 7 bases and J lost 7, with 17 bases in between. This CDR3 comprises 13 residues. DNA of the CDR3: TGCAGCGCCCTCGGGACCCGGGCGAATGAGCAGTTCTTC. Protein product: CSALGTRANEQFF.

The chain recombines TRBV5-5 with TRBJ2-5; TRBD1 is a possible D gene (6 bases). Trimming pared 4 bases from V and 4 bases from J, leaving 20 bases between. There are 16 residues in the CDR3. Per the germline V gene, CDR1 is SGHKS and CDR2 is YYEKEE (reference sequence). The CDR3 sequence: CASSPWARGSIETQYF. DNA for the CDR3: TGTGCCAGCAGCCCCTGGGCCAGGGGATCGATAGAGACCCAGTACTTC.

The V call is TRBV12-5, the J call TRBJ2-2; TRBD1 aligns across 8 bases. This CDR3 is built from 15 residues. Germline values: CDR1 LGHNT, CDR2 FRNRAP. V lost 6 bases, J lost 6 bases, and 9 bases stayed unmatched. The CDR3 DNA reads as TGTGCTAGTGGCTGGACAGGGTTCGTTCCCGGGGAGCTGTTTTTT. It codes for CASGWTGFVPGELFF.

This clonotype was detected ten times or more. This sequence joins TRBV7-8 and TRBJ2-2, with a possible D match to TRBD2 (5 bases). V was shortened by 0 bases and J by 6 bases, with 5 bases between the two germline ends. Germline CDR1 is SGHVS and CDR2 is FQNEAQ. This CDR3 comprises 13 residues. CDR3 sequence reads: CASSLAGAGELFF. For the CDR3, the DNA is TGTGCCAGCAGCTTAGCGGGAGCCGGGGAGCTGTTTTTT.

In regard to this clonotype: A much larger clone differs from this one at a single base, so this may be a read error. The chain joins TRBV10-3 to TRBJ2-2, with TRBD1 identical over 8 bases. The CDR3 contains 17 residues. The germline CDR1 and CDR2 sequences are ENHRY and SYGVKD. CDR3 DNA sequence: TGTGCCATCAGTGAGTCACGACAGGGGCTGAACATCGGGGAGCTGTTTTTT. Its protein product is CAISESRQGLNIGELFF.

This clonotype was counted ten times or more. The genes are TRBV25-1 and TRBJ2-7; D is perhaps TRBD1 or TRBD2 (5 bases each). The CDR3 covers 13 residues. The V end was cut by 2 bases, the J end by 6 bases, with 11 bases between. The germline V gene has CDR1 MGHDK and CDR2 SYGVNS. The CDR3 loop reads CASSEAWGTEQYF. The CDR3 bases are TGTGCCAGCAGTGAAGCTTGGGGGACCGAGCAGTACTTC.

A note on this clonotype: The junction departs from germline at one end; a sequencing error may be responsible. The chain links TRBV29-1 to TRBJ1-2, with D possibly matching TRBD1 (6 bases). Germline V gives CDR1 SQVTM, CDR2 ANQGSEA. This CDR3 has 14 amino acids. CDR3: CSIDNGGQLYGYTF. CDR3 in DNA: TGCAGCATTGACAATGGAGGACAGCTATATGGCTACACCTTC.

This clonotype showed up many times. The CDR3 DNA follows: TGTGCCAGCAGCCTCCCTACTAGCGGGAGGGCCCCTGCCACAGATACGCAGTATTTT. This sequence encodes CASSLPTSGRAPATDTQYF. This chain connects TRBV7-9 to TRBJ2-3; 13 bases line up with TRBD2. In germline, CDR1 is SEHNR, CDR2 FQNEAQ (reference sequence). The CDR3 is 19 amino acids. The V gene end was trimmed by 5 bases and the J gene end by 2 bases; junction bases not matched to a gene: 13.

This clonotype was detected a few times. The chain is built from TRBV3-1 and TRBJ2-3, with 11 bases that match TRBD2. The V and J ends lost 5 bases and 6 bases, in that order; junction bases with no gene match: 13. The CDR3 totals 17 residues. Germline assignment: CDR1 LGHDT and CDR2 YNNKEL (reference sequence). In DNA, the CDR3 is TGTGCCAGCAGCAGCGGGACTAGCGGACTCCGAGTGGATACGCAGTATTTT. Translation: CASSSGTSGLRVDTQYF.

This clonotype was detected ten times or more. The CDR3 DNA is TGTGCCAGCAGCCATCTGGACAGGGTCGAGACCCAGTACTTC. This encodes CASSHLDRVETQYF. The J gene is TRBJ2-5, the V gene TRBV14; TRBD1 matches 8 bases. J gave up 5 bases and V 3 bases, and 5 bases lay outside the gene matches. This CDR3 comprises 14 residues. Germline V gene data show CDR1 as SGHDN and CDR2 as FVKESK. Using reference TRBV14 and TRBJ2-5 for the parts outside the CDR3, the full variable domain is EAGVTQFPSHSVIEKGQTVTLRCDPISGHDNLYWYRRVMGKEIKFLLHFVKESKQDESGMPNNRFLAERTGGTYSTLKVQPAELEDSGVYFCASSHLDRVETQYFGPGTRLLVL.

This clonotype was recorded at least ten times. Here the CDR3 DNA reads TGTGCCAGCAGTTTAGCAGGAGGCGGGAGCTCCTACGAGCAGTACTTC. Translated, it gives CASSLAGGGSSYEQYF. The V gene is TRBV12-3 or TRBV12-4, the J gene TRBJ2-7, with 7 positions matching TRBD2. There are 16 residues in the CDR3. Trimming at V came to 0 bases and at J to 0 bases, leaving 5 bases not matched to a gene.

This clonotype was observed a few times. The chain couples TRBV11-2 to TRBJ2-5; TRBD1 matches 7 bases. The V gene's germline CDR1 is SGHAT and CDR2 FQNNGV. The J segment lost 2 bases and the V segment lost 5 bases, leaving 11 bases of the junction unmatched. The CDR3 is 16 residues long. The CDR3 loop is CASSQGQQNAQETQYF. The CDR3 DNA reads TGTGCCAGCAGCCAGGGACAGCAGAATGCACAAGAGACCCAGTACTTC.

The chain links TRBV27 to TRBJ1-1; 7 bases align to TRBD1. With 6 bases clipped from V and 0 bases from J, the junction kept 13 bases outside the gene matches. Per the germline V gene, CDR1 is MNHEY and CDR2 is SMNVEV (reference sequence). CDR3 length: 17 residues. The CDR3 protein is CASRLRGQGFLNTEAFF. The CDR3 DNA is TGTGCCAGCAGATTGAGGGGGCAGGGCTTTCTGAACACTGAAGCTTTCTTT.

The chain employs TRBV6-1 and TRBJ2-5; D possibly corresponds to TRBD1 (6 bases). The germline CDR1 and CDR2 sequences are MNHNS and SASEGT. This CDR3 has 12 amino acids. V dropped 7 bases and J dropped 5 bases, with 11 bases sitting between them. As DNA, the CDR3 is TGTGCCAGCACAGGGGCGCAGGAGACCCAGTACTTC. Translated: CASTGAQETQYF.

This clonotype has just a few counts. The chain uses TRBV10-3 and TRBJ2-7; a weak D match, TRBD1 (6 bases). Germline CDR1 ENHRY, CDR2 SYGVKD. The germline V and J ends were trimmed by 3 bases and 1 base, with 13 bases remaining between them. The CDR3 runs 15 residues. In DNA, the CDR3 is TGTGCCATCAGTGACCCCCAAGGGGGTTCCTACGAGCAGTACTTC. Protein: CAISDPQGGSYEQYF.